This T cell receptor beta chain was retrieved from a study of blood T cell repertoires in COVID-19. For the study at large: Acute-phase and convalescent COVID-19 samples originated in the United States, Italy and Spain.

This CDR3 spans 13 amino acids. The V and J ends lost 5 bases and 2 bases, in that order; junction bases with no gene match: 1. Germline CDR1 and CDR2: SGHTA and FQGNSA. Per the study methods: Amplifying reference gene primers gave estimates of nucleated cell counts. Here immunoSEQ multiplex PCR was the method, and the copy in TCRdb shows in-frame clones only, minus some. D and trimming come from the DNA, and the V and J calls and clone size come from that table. The table lists 20,000 to 25,000 clones, about nine tenths of them singletons. This sequence originates from a woman older than 75 with active or convalescent COVID-19. V is TRBV7-2 and J is TRBJ2-5; the match to TRBD2 covers 8 bases. Sequencing was carried out using peripheral blood. CDR3: CASSPGGQETQYF. As DNA, the CDR3 is TGTGCCAGCAGCCCGGGGGGGCAAGAGACCCAGTACTTC. Full variable domain (outside the CDR3, taken from reference TRBV7-2 and TRBJ2-5): GAGVSQSPSNKVTEKGKDVELRCDPISGHTALYWYRQSLGQGLEFLIYFQGNSAPDKSGLPSDRFSAERTGGSVSTLTIQRTQQEDSAVYLCASSPGGQETQYFGPGTRLLVL.